A single sample gave rise to the 20 T cell receptor beta chains below, sequenced in a study of T cell responses to AZD1222 COVID-19 vaccine (dated by TCRdb to the early 2020s). The sample's time point label, decoded: baseline before first vaccination. The library relied on the immunoSEQ multiplex PCR assay. The immuneACCESS repertoire file appears here via TCRdb, limited to in-frame rearrangements. These files lack a portion of the clones; in checked studies, under half of the deficit traces to unresolved V genes, and the cause of the others is not known. Here the sample has 130,000 to 150,000 clones; about 90% occur a single time. The ten top clones hold around 5% of the sample. This material consisted of peripheral blood, taken on day 0 of AZD1222 vaccination. Every receptor here comes from an adult in good health.

The chain uses TRBV19 and TRBJ1-1, with 9 bases identical to TRBD1. The junction had 7 bases not matched to a gene; V was cut back by 4 bases and J by 4 bases. The germline CDR1 and CDR2 sequences are LNHDA and SQIVND (reference sequence). This CDR3 region has 15 residues. The CDR3: CASSTGTGRSTEAFF. As DNA, the CDR3 is TGTGCCAGTAGTACCGGGACAGGGCGGAGCACTGAAGCTTTCTTT.

CDR3 region: CASSQGSTGGNTIYF. In DNA form, the CDR3 reads TGCGCCAGCAGCCAAGGGAGTACGGGTGGAAACACCATATATTTT. J is TRBJ1-3 and V is TRBV4-3, with unresolved D. The CDR3 contains 15 residues. The germline V and J ends were trimmed by 1 base and 3 bases, with 10 bases remaining between them. Germline assignment: CDR1 LGHNA and CDR2 YSLEER.

In its sample, this clone was seen a few times. This chain joins TRBV7-6 and TRBJ1-2, with D possibly matching TRBD1 (5 bases). Per germline, CDR1 SGHVS and CDR2 FNYEAQ. CDR3 length equals 14 residues. The V end lost 5 bases, the J end lost 4 bases, and 14 bases lay between the germline ends. The chain's CDR3 is CASSPRNGGYGYTF. In nucleotides, the CDR3 is TGTGCCAGCAGCCCTCGGAACGGGGGCTATGGCTACACCTTC.

The genes are TRBV18 and TRBJ1-5, with a weak D call TRBD1 (5 bases). CDR3 size: 16 residues. From germline, CDR1 is KGHSH and CDR2 LQKENI. Trimming pared 4 bases from V and 2 bases from J, leaving 15 bases between. The CDR3 protein is CASSRVAGKGNQPQHF. As DNA, the CDR3 is TGTGCCAGCTCACGGGTGGCAGGGAAGGGCAATCAGCCCCAGCATTTT.

The CDR3 here is CASSIHGNQPQHF. In DNA, the CDR3 is TGTGCCAGCAGTATCCATGGCAATCAGCCCCAGCATTTT. V is TRBV13 and J is TRBJ1-5; D ambiguous. Germline CDR1 PRHDT, CDR2 FYEKMQ (reference sequence). The CDR3 length is 13 residues. The V gene lost 6 bases and the J gene lost 2 bases, with 8 bases spanning the gap.

The chain employs TRBV18 and TRBJ1-1, with D possibly TRBD1 on 5 matching bases. Germline lookup yields CDR1 KGHSH and CDR2 LQKENI. The CDR3 extends over 13 amino acids. The germline V and J ends were trimmed by 5 bases and 4 bases, with 11 bases remaining between them. The CDR3, as DNA: TGTGCCAGCTCAATGCAGGGTGGCACTGAAGCTTTCTTT. It yields the protein CASSMQGGTEAFF. The variable domain in full, completed from reference TRBV18 and TRBJ1-1, reads NAGVMQNPRHLVRRRGQEARLRCSPMKGHSHVYWYRQLPEEGLKFMVYLQKENIIDESGMPKERFSAEFPKEGPSILRIQQVVRGDSAAYFCASSMQGGTEAFFGQGTRLTVV.

The chain couples TRBV6-5 to TRBJ2-3; D is possibly TRBD1 (5 bases). Germline loops: CDR1 MNHEY, CDR2 SVGAGI. The CDR3 is 11 amino acids. The V end lost 6 bases, the J end lost 7 bases, and 8 bases lay between the germline ends. CDR3 nucleotide sequence: TGTGCCAGCAGGGACATCTATACGCAGTATTTT. As protein: CASRDIYTQYF.

Only a few counts were recorded for this clone. The chain couples TRBV5-6 to TRBJ1-3; possible D gene TRBD1, 6 bases. The ends were cut back, 4 bases at V and 0 bases at J, with 17 bases in the middle. This CDR3 has 17 amino acids. Looked up from germline, CDR1 is SGHDT and CDR2 is YYEEEE. The CDR3 coding sequence is TGTGCCAGCAGCCCTACTTGGGGGGCCTCCTCTGGAAACACCATATATTTT. The encoded protein is CASSPTWGASSGNTIYF.

V gene TRBV24-1 combines with J gene TRBJ1-2; TRBD1 matches 8 bases. This CDR3 region has 14 residues. Germline CDR1 reads KGHDR; CDR2 reads SFDVKD. V lost 1 base, J lost 8 bases, and 5 bases stayed unmatched. In nucleotides, the CDR3 is TGTGCCACCAGTGATTTTGACAGGGGAGGCGGCTACACCTTC. It yields the protein CATSDFDRGGGYTF.

The V call is TRBV19, the J call TRBJ2-1, with D perhaps TRBD2 (6 bases). The germline CDR1 and CDR2 sequences are LNHDA and SQIVND (reference sequence). Between the trimmed V and J ends, which lost 3 bases and 2 bases, there was a span of 11 bases. CDR3 length: 15 residues. The CDR3 DNA reads as TGTGCCAGTAGTATTTCTGGACTACCCTACAATGAGCAGTTCTTC. It is translated as CASSISGLPYNEQFF.

V usage is TRBV6-6 and J usage is TRBJ1-5; 10 bases map to TRBD1. Germline V gene sequence: CDR1 MNHNY, CDR2 SVGAGI (reference sequence). The CDR3 loop spans 14 amino acids. Unmatched junction bases numbered 5, after V lost 6 bases and J lost 6 bases. The DNA of the CDR3 is TGTGCCAGCAGCCCTGACAGGGGGCTTCAGCCCCAGCATTTT. Translation gives CASSPDRGLQPQHF.

This clone showed up just a few times. The chain combines TRBV5-6 with TRBJ1-1; a weak D match, TRBD1 (6 bases). The V gene's germline CDR1 is SGHDT and CDR2 YYEEEE. The V end lost 6 bases, the J end lost 2 bases, and 14 bases lay between the germline ends. The CDR3 sequence is 14 residues long. CDR3 sequence (DNA): TGTGCCAGCATCAGGTCGACAGGCAACACTGAAGCTTTCTTT. This gives the protein CASIRSTGNTEAFF. Together with reference TRBV5-6 and TRBJ1-1, the CDR3 gives the full variable domain: DAGVTQSPTHLIKTRGQQVTLRCSPKSGHDTVSWYQQALGQGPQFIFQYYEEEERQRGNFPDRFSGHQFPNYSSELNVNALLLGDSALYLCASIRSTGNTEAFFGQGTRLTVV.

The V gene is TRBV7-9, the J gene TRBJ1-5; no firm D call. V lost 6 bases and J lost 0, with 9 bases in between. This CDR3 spans 14 amino acids. Germline V CDR1 and CDR2: SEHNR, FQNEAQ (reference sequence). CDR3 sequence (DNA): TGTGCCAGCAGTCCTAGCTATAGCAATCAGCCCCAGCATTTT. Protein sequence: CASSPSYSNQPQHF.

The rearrangement uses TRBV7-2 and TRBJ2-1; 7 nucleotides agree with TRBD2. Trimming took 2 bases from V and 3 from J; bases not matched to a gene: 4. CDR3 length equals 15 residues. Germline CDR1 is SGHTA and CDR2 is FQGNSA. CDR3 in amino acids: CASSLTSGNYNEQFF. Written as DNA, the CDR3 is TGTGCCAGCAGCTTAACGAGCGGGAACTACAATGAGCAGTTCTTC.

This chain joins TRBV7-2 and TRBJ2-7, with D possibly TRBD2 on 5 matching bases. Per germline, CDR1 SGHTA and CDR2 FQGNSA. The CDR3 totals 14 residues. Between the trimmed V and J ends, which lost 8 bases and 0 bases, there was a span of 14 bases. The CDR3 DNA is TGTGCCAGCCGGGGAGCCGAGAGCTCCTACGAGCAGTACTTC. Translation: CASRGAESSYEQYF.

The CDR3, as DNA: TGTGCCAGCTCACCTAGCAATCAGCCCCAGCATTTT. Translating it yields CASSPSNQPQHF. This chain joins TRBV18 and TRBJ1-5, with unresolved D. The ends were cut back, 3 bases at V and 0 bases at J, with 0 bases in the middle. This CDR3 comprises 12 residues. The germline CDR1 and CDR2 sequences are KGHSH and LQKENI. The full variable domain, in which reference TRBV18 and TRBJ1-5 provide the parts outside the CDR3, is NAGVMQNPRHLVRRRGQEARLRCSPMKGHSHVYWYRQLPEEGLKFMVYLQKENIIDESGMPKERFSAEFPKEGPSILRIQQVVRGDSAAYFCASSPSNQPQHFGDGTRLSIL.

The chain joins TRBV6-4 to TRBJ2-1, with D perhaps matching TRBD1 or TRBD2 (5 bases each). From germline, CDR1 is MRHNA and CDR2 SNTAGT. Trimming cost V 3 bases and J 8 bases, with 11 bases left between them. This CDR3 has 13 amino acids. The CDR3 coding sequence is TGTGCCAGCAGTGAAGCAGGGACCGATGAGCAGTTCTTC. Translating it yields CASSEAGTDEQFF.

The sample holds a few counts of this clone. The chain uses TRBV5-4 and TRBJ1-2; D perhaps matches TRBD1 (6 bases). V dropped 2 bases and J dropped 8 bases, with 13 bases sitting between them. CDR3 length: 13 residues. Germline CDR1 is SGHNT and CDR2 is YYREEE (reference sequence). The CDR3 DNA reads as TGTGCCAGCAGCTTTAGGGGGGTTGAGGGCTACACCTTC. This encodes CASSFRGVEGYTF.

The table lists this clone with a few counts. The V call is TRBV28, the J call TRBJ1-5, with unresolved D. The germline V gene has CDR1 MDHEN and CDR2 SYDVKM. The CDR3 sequence is 12 residues long. Trimming took 1 base from V and 6 from J, leaving 4 bases between them. CDR3 amino acids: CASSLYRQPQHF. CDR3 sequence (DNA): TGTGCCAGCAGTTTATATCGTCAGCCCCAGCATTTT.

This clone has only one observation. The J gene is TRBJ2-2, the V gene TRBV3-1 (or the pseudogene TRBV3-2), with D unclear. Germline CDR1 reads LGHDT; CDR2 reads YNNKEL (reference sequence). The CDR3 contains 11 residues. Trimming took 7 bases from V and 7 from J, leaving 7 bases between them. CDR3 region: CASNLGGELFF. In DNA form, the CDR3 reads TGTGCCAGCAATCTGGGCGGGGAGCTGTTTTTT.